Below, 22 T cell receptor beta chains from the same sample are listed, as sequenced in a study of shared clonotypes between healthy human individuals. TCRdb's copy holds only in-frame clones and misses some; the assay was immunoSEQ multiplex PCR. The sample has 1.4 million to 1.5 million clones; approximately 96% are singletons. Sequenced: naive CD4+ T cells sorted from blood. The subset was: CD45RA+ positively selected. These receptors came from a man aged 30 to 39 in good health.

The CDR3 nucleotides are TGTGCCAGCAGTTTATCCCCCCCCAACGAGCAGTACTTC. It specifies CASSLSPPNEQYF. The rearrangement uses TRBV27 and TRBJ2-7; no reliable D call. This CDR3 is 13 amino acids long. Between the trimmed V and J ends, which lost 0 bases and 5 bases, there was a span of 8 bases. Germline CDR1 is MNHEY and CDR2 is SMNVEV (reference sequence).

V usage is TRBV6-1 and J usage is TRBJ2-1, with a possible D match to TRBD2 (6 bases). Per germline, CDR1 MNHNS and CDR2 SASEGT. V was cut by 6 bases and J by 2 bases, with 14 bases left in between. CDR3 size: 15 residues. The CDR3 DNA reads TGTGCCAGCAGGGGTCAGCGGGTAACCTACAATGAGCAGTTCTTC. Translation gives CASRGQRVTYNEQFF.

The chain links TRBV6-5 to TRBJ1-1; D gene unclear. Germline assignment: CDR1 MNHEY and CDR2 SVGAGI. The length of the CDR3 is 13 residues. V dropped 7 bases and J dropped 6 bases, with 15 bases sitting between them. In nucleotides, the CDR3 is TGTGCCAGCATTGTGGGAAGCGCCGCTGAAGCTTTCTTT. Its translation: CASIVGSAAEAFF.

The rearrangement joins TRBV7-2 to TRBJ1-5; D possibly corresponds to TRBD1 (6 bases). Per the germline V gene, CDR1 is SGHTA and CDR2 is FQGNSA. Trimming pared 2 bases from V and 7 bases from J, leaving 15 bases between. The CDR3 is 15 amino acids. The CDR3 sequence: CASSLIRGGEQPQHF. In DNA, the CDR3 is TGTGCCAGCAGCTTAATACGGGGGGGCGAGCAGCCCCAGCATTTT.

The chain couples TRBV2 to TRBJ2-7, with D possibly matching TRBD2 (6 bases). CDR1 and CDR2 (germline): SNHLY, FYNNEI. V lost 7 bases and J 3 bases, leaving 13 bases between the germline ends. The CDR3 has 13 amino acids. The CDR3 loop reads CASTRSGVYEQYF. The CDR3 region has the DNA TGTGCCAGCACTCGGTCGGGAGTCTACGAGCAGTACTTC.

The chain joins TRBV13 to TRBJ1-1, with D tentatively TRBD1 (5 bases). CDR1 and CDR2 (germline): PRHDT, FYEKMQ (reference sequence). The CDR3 spans 15 residues. V was cut by 5 bases and J by 3 bases, with 16 bases left in between. Written as DNA, the CDR3 is TGTGCCAGCAGCCCCGTCGGGGGTATGGACACTGAAGCTTTCTTT. This translates into CASSPVGGMDTEAFF.

This chain uses TRBV4-1 with TRBJ2-4; unclear D gene. From germline, CDR1 is MGHRA and CDR2 YSYEKL. This CDR3 is 14 amino acids long. V was pared by 4 bases and J by 5 bases, with 12 bases between. CDR3 nucleotides: TGCGCCAGCAGCCCCCTTTGGGTCGAAAACATTCAGTACTTC. Protein sequence: CASSPLWVENIQYF.

This chain connects TRBV5-1 to TRBJ2-3; D not certain. With 2 bases removed from V and 4 bases from J, the gap between germline ends came to 8 bases. CDR1 SGHRS and CDR2 YFSETQ come from the germline V gene. The CDR3 consists of 13 residues. CDR3 loop: CASSFEPPDTQYF. As DNA, the CDR3 is TGCGCCAGCAGCTTTGAACCGCCAGATACGCAGTATTTT.

This clone was recorded only once. The chain links TRBV5-4 to TRBJ2-7; D not certain. Trimming took off 1 base at V and 2 bases at J, with 16 bases between the two ends. CDR1 and CDR2 from the germline V gene are SGHNT and YYREEE (reference sequence). The CDR3 length is 16 residues. This chain's CDR3 is CASSLKAIERAYEQYF. The DNA for the CDR3 is TGTGCCAGCAGCTTGAAGGCTATTGAACGAGCCTACGAGCAGTACTTC.

The chain is built from TRBV6-6 and TRBJ2-5, with D unresolved. Trimming stripped 6 bases from V and 2 bases from J, with 10 bases between. CDR3 length: 13 amino acids. Germline V gene data show CDR1 as MNHNY and CDR2 as SVGAGI (reference sequence). CDR3 DNA: TGTGCCAGCAGCCTCGGACGGCAAGAGACCCAGTACTTC. The encoded protein is CASSLGRQETQYF.

CDR3 nucleotide sequence: TGTGCCATCGGTATACAGGGAGAAAAACTGTTTTTT. It yields the protein CAIGIQGEKLFF. This chain connects TRBV10-3 to TRBJ1-4; the D gene is possibly TRBD1 (6 bases). V shed 8 bases and J shed 8 bases, with 12 bases lying between them. The CDR3 spans 12 residues. Germline V gene data show CDR1 as ENHRY and CDR2 as SYGVKD.

This chain links TRBV2 with TRBJ2-7; D gene uncertain. The CDR3 covers 12 residues. Germline CDR1 and CDR2: SNHLY and FYNNEI. V shed 5 bases and J shed 2 bases, with 7 bases lying between them. DNA of the CDR3: TGTGCCAGCAGTCCCTATCCCTACGAGCAGTACTTC. Encoded protein: CASSPYPYEQYF.

The V gene is TRBV2, the J gene TRBJ1-3; D not resolved. Germline CDR1 and CDR2: SNHLY and FYNNEI. Trimming cost V 6 bases and J 1 base, with 22 bases left between them. The CDR3 is made up of 18 amino acids. CDR3 amino acids: CASSPKPERGRSGNTIYF. The CDR3 region has the DNA TGTGCCAGCAGCCCAAAGCCGGAACGGGGTAGGTCTGGAAACACCATATATTTT.

The chain couples TRBV7-9 to TRBJ2-7; 13 nucleotides match TRBD2. V shed 1 base and J 6 bases; nucleotides not matched to a gene: 9. The CDR3 is made up of 17 amino acids. CDR1 and CDR2 from the germline V gene are SEHNR and FQNEAQ (reference sequence). CDR3 region: CASSLGGLAGSFSEQYF. The CDR3 bases are TGTGCCAGCAGCTTAGGGGGACTAGCGGGGAGTTTCAGCGAGCAGTACTTC.

This clone was observed once. V is TRBV28 and J is TRBJ1-5; TRBD1 matches at 7 bases. This CDR3 comprises 17 residues. Germline CDR1 MDHEN, CDR2 SYDVKM. Germline trimming cut 6 bases from V and 0 bases from J; bases unmatched to any gene: 11. The CDR3 spells CASRLRQGGYSNQPQHF. DNA for the CDR3: TGTGCCAGCAGACTCCGACAGGGCGGGTATAGCAATCAGCCCCAGCATTTT. Combining the CDR3 with reference TRBV28 and TRBJ1-5 gives the whole variable domain DVKVTQSSRYLVKRTGEKVFLECVQDMDHENMFWYRQDPGLGLRLIYFSYDVKMKEKGDIPEGYSVSREKKERFSLILESASTNQTSMYLCASRLRQGGYSNQPQHFGDGTRLSIL.

V gene TRBV7-2 combines with J gene TRBJ1-2; D might be TRBD1 (6 bases). CDR3 length equals 14 residues. Between the trimmed V and J ends, which lost 5 bases and 4 bases, there was a span of 14 bases. Germline CDR1 SGHTA, CDR2 FQGNSA. The CDR3 DNA is TGTGCCAGCAGCCCGCAAGGGGGGGGCTATGGCTACACCTTC. This gives the protein CASSPQGGGYGYTF.

The J gene is TRBJ2-7, the V gene TRBV5-1; 9 bases agree with TRBD2. The germline CDR1 and CDR2 sequences are SGHRS and YFSETQ. The CDR3 runs 15 residues. The junction had 6 bases not matched to a gene; V was cut back by 0 bases and J by 5 bases. The CDR3 reads CASSLGVAGDHEQYF. The CDR3 nucleotides read TGCGCCAGCAGCTTGGGGGTAGCGGGAGACCACGAGCAGTACTTC.

This rearrangement joins TRBV29-1 to TRBJ2-2; a weak D match, TRBD2 (6 bases). The V gene's germline CDR1 is SQVTM and CDR2 ANQGSEA. V gave up 3 bases and J gave up 3 bases, with 11 bases separating them. The CDR3 is 14 amino acids. The CDR3 reads CSVDAGRHTGELFF. Here the CDR3 DNA reads TGCAGCGTTGACGCAGGGAGGCACACCGGGGAGCTGTTTTTT.

This chain links TRBV5-1 with TRBJ2-1, with 16 nucleotides matching TRBD2. Looked up from germline, CDR1 is SGHRS and CDR2 is YFSETQ. CDR3 length: 18 amino acids. V gave up 2 bases and J gave up 7 bases; unmatched junction bases: 9. The DNA of the CDR3 is TGCGCCAGCAGCTTCGGGACTAGCGGGAGGGCCTTAAGGAATGAGCAGTTCTTC. Protein product: CASSFGTSGRALRNEQFF.

This chain links TRBV6-5 with TRBJ1-2; D remains unclear. This CDR3 spans 13 amino acids. V was clipped by 8 bases and J by 4 bases, with 14 bases between them. Germline V gene sequence: CDR1 MNHEY, CDR2 SVGAGI. CDR3 loop: CASYPTLGYGYTF. The CDR3 coding sequence is TGTGCCAGCTACCCAACTCTGGGCTATGGCTACACCTTC.

The chain links TRBV28 to TRBJ1-2, with TRBD1 matching 7 bases. V lost 6 bases to trimming and J lost 7 bases; unmatched junction nucleotides: 5. This CDR3 is 12 amino acids long. Germline V lookup: CDR1 MDHEN, CDR2 SYDVKM. CDR3 residues: CASRYDRVGYTF. In DNA form, the CDR3 reads TGTGCCAGCAGATACGACAGGGTTGGCTACACCTTC.

The gene calls are TRBV27 and TRBJ2-1; D may match TRBD1 or TRBD2 (5 bases each). V lost 2 bases and J lost 0, with 8 bases in between. The CDR3 covers 15 residues. Germline V CDR1 and CDR2: MNHEY, SMNVEV (reference sequence). CDR3 residues: CASSLPGPSYNEQFF. The CDR3 DNA is TGTGCCAGCAGTTTACCGGGACCCTCCTACAATGAGCAGTTCTTC.